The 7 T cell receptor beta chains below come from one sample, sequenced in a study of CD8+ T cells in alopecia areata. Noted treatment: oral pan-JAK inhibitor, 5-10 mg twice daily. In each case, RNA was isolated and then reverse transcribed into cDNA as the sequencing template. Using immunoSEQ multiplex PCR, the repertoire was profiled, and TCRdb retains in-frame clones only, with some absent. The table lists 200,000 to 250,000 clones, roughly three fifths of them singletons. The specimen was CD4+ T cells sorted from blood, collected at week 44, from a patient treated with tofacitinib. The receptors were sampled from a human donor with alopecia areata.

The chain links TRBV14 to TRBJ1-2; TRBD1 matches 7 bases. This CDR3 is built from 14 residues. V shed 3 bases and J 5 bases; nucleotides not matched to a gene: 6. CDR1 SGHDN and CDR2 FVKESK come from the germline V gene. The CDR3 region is CASSQDRTWYGYTF. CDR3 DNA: TGTGCCAGCAGCCAGGACAGGACGTGGTATGGCTACACCTTC.

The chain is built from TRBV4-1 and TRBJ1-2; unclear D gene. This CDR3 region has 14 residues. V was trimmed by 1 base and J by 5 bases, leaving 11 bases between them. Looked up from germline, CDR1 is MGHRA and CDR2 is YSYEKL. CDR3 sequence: CASSQATSPYGYTF. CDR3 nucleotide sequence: TGCGCCAGCAGCCAAGCTACAAGCCCGTATGGCTACACCTTC.

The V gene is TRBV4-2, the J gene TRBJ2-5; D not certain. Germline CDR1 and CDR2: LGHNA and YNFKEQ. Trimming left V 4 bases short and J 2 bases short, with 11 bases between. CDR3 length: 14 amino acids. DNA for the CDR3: TGTGCCAGCAGCCCCAGGAGTACTCAAGAGACCCAGTACTTC. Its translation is CASSPRSTQETQYF.

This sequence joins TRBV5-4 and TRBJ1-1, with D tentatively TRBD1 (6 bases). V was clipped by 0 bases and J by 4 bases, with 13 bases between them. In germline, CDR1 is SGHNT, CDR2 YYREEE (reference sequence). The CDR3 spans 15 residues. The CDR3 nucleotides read TGTGCCAGCAGCTTGGAAGCAGGGGTTAGCACTGAAGCTTTCTTT. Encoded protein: CASSLEAGVSTEAFF.

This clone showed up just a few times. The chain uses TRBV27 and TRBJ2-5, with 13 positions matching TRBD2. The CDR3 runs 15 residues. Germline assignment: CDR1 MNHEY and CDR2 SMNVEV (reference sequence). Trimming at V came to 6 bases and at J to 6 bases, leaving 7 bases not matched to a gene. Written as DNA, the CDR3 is TGTGCCAGCAGACGGGGGACTAGCGGGGAGAAGACCCAGTACTTC. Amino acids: CASRRGTSGEKTQYF.

CDR3 sequence reads: CASSKEYQETQYF. CDR3 sequence (DNA): TGCGCCAGCAGCAAAGAGTACCAAGAGACCCAGTACTTC. V usage is TRBV5-1 and J usage is TRBJ2-5; D not resolved. This CDR3 has 13 residues. V lost 4 bases to trimming and J lost 0 bases, with 7 bases between them. CDR1 is SGHRS and CDR2 is YFSETQ in the germline V gene.

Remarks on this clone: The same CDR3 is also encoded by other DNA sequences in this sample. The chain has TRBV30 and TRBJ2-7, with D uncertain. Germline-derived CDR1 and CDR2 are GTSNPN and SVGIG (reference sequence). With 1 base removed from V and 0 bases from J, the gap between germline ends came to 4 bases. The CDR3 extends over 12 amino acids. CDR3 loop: CAWSGGSYEQYF. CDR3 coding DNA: TGTGCCTGGAGTGGAGGCTCCTACGAGCAGTACTTC.